The clone carrying this T cell receptor beta chain was counted at least ten times. Its antigen is still unknown. These data are taken from a study of T cell repertoires in cytomegalovirus infection. This CDR3 contains 16 residues. After removal of 1 base from V and 4 bases from J, the junction contained 6 bases not matched to a gene. Per the germline V gene, CDR1 is SGHDT and CDR2 is YYEEEE. TCRdb reprocessed the reads with MiXCR, giving one entry per CDR3 protein. The sample has almost 550,000 distinct CDR3 sequences, 16% seen once. Study results and caveats: Dominant in the ex vivo response were TCR beta clonotypes restricted by HLA-C and specific for CMV.

This sequence was found in a human donor in good health (CMV status not recorded). Some clones in this sample may be carry-over from other donors' samples. The gene calls are TRBV5-6 and TRBJ2-7; 12 nucleotides agree with TRBD2. Source material: CD8+ T cells from PBMCs. DNA of the CDR3: TGTGCCAGCAGCTTGATGAACGGACTAGCGGGATACGAGCAGTACTTC. Translation: CASSLMNGLAGYEQYF.